This T cell receptor (beta chain) appears in the sequencing data of a study of early T cells in non-severe SARS-CoV-2 infection. Study as a whole: Sequenced bulk RNA came from whole blood that was unsorted, and chains were unpaired.

Unique molecular identifiers tagged individual cDNA molecules. In TCRdb, the 5' RACE reads were re-called with MiXCR into one record per CDR3 protein. The sample consists of about 94,000 distinct CDR3 sequences, 13% of them appearing once. This clonotype was observed many times. Germline V gene data show CDR1 as LGHNA and CDR2 as YNFKEQ. CDR3 length equals 13 residues. Trimming pared 1 base from V and 5 bases from J, leaving 6 bases between. The gene calls are TRBV4-2 and TRBJ2-1; D call uncertain. This clonotype was sampled from an adult who was a healthcare worker with PCR-confirmed SARS-CoV-2 infection or an uninfected control (not recorded which). The sample was whole blood. CDR3 in DNA: TGTGCCAGCAGCCAAGCTGGACACAATGAGCAGTTCTTC. Translation: CASSQAGHNEQFF.